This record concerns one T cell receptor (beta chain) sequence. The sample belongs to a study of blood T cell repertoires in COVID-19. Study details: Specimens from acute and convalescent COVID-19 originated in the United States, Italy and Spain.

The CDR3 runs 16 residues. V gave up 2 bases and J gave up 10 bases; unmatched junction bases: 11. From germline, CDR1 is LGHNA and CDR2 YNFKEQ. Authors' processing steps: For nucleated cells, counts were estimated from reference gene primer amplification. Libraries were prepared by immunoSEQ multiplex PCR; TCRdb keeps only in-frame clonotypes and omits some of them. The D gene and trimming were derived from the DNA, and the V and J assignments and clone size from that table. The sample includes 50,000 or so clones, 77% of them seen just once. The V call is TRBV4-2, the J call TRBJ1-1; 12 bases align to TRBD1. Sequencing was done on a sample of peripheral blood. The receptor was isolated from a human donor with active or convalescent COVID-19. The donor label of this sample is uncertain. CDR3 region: CASSQLSGTGGEGAFF. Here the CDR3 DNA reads TGTGCCAGCAGCCAACTTAGTGGGACAGGGGGCGAGGGAGCTTTCTTT.